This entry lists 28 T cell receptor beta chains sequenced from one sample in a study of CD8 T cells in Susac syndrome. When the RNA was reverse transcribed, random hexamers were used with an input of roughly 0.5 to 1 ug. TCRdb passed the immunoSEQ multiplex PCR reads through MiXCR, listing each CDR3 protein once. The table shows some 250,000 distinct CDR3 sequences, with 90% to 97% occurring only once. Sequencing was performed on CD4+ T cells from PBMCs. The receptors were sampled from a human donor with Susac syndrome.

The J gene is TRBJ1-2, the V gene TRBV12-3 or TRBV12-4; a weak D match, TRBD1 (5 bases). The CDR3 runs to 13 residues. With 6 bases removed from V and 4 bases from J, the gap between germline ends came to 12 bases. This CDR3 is CASRPGRPYGYTF. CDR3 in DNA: TGTGCCAGCAGACCGGGACGTCCCTATGGCTACACCTTC.

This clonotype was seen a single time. Written as DNA, the CDR3 is TGTGCCAGCAGCTTAGCTGGCCTAGCCCCTGTTCCCTACGAGCAGTACTTC. Its protein product is CASSLAGLAPVPYEQYF. The gene calls are TRBV7-9 and TRBJ2-7, with TRBD2 as a possible D gene (5 bases). The CDR3 spans 17 residues. Germline CDR1 and CDR2: SEHNR and FQNEAQ (reference sequence). Between the trimmed V and J ends, which lost 0 bases and 2 bases, there was a span of 17 bases.

The CDR3 sequence: CASRFTGNQETQYF. CDR3 nucleotide sequence: TGTGCCAGCAGATTCACAGGGAACCAAGAGACCCAGTACTTC. The chain employs TRBV12-3 or TRBV12-4 and TRBJ2-5; a possible D gene is TRBD1 (6 bases). The CDR3 loop spans 14 amino acids. V was shortened by 6 bases and J by 0 bases, with 11 bases between the two germline ends.

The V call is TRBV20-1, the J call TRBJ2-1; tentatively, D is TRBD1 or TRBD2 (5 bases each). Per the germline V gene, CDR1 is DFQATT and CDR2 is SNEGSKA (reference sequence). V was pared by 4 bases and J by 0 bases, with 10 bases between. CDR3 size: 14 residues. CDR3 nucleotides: TGCAGTGCTAAAGGGACCGGCTCCTACAATGAGCAGTTCTTC. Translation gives CSAKGTGSYNEQFF.

The CDR3 sequence: CATSRGTGGYEQYF. Written as DNA, the CDR3 is TGTGCCACCAGCAGGGGGACAGGGGGCTACGAGCAGTACTTC. The rearrangement links TRBV15 to TRBJ2-7; 11 bases map to TRBD1. Germline-derived CDR1 and CDR2 are LNHNV and YYDKDF (reference sequence). The CDR3 runs to 14 residues. Trimming removed 3 bases from V and 3 bases from J; junction bases left unmatched: 1.

In nucleotides, the CDR3 is TGCAGCGTTGAGGGGCCACGGGGCTCCTACAATGAGCAGTTCTTC. Translated: CSVEGPRGSYNEQFF. This chain links TRBV29-1 with TRBJ2-1; D is possibly TRBD1 or TRBD2 (5 bases each). The CDR3 consists of 15 residues. The V gene lost 3 bases and the J gene lost 0 bases, with 12 bases spanning the gap. The germline V gene has CDR1 SQVTM and CDR2 ANQGSEA.

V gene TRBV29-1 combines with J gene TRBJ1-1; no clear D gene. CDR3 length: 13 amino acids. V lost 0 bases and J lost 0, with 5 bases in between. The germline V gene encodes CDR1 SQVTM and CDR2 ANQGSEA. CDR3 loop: CSVEEQMNTEAFF. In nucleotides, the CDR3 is TGCAGCGTTGAAGAGCAGATGAACACTGAAGCTTTCTTT.

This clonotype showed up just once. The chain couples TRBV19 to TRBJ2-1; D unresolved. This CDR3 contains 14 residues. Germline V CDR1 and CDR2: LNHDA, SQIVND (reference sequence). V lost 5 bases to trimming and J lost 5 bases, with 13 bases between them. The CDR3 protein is CASSATLGNNEQFF. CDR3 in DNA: TGTGCCAGTAGTGCCACCTTGGGCAACAATGAGCAGTTCTTC. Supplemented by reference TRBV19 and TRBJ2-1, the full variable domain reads DGGITQSPKYLFRKEGQNVTLSCEQNLNHDAMYWYRQDPGQGLRLIYYSQIVNDFQKGDIAEGYSVSREKKESFPLTVTSAQKNPTAFYLCASSATLGNNEQFFGPGTRLTVL.

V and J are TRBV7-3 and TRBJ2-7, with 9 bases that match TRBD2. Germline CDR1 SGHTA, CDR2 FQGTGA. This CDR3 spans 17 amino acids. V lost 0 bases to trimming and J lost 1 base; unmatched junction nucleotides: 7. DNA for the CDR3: TGTGCCAGCAGCTTAACCCTCGGACTAGCGCCATCCTACGAGCAGTACTTC. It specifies CASSLTLGLAPSYEQYF.

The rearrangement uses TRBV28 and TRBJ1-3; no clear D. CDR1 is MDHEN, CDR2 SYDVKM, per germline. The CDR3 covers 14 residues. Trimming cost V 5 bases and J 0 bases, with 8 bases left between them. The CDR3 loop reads CASSRLDSGNTIYF. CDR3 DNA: TGTGCCAGCAGTCGACTGGACTCTGGAAACACCATATATTTT.

CDR3 nucleotides: TGTGCCAGCAGGGCCGGGCAGGCCGGCACTGAAGCTTTCTTT. Its protein product is CASRAGQAGTEAFF. The V call is TRBV12-3 or TRBV12-4, the J call TRBJ1-1; D gene uncertain. Trimming cost V 6 bases and J 4 bases, with 15 bases left between them. The CDR3 covers 14 residues.

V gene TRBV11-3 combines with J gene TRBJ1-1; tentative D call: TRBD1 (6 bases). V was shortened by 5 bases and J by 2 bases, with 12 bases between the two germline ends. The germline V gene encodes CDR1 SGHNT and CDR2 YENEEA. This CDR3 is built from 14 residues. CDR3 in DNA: TGTGCCAGCAGCCGTGAAGGGGGAAACACTGAAGCTTTCTTT. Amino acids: CASSREGGNTEAFF.

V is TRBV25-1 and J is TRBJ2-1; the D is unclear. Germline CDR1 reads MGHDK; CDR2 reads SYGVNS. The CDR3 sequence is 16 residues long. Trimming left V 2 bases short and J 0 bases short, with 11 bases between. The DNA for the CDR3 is TGTGCCAGCAGTGAAGTCGCGGCGAGCTCCTACAATGAGCAGTTCTTC. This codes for CASSEVAASSYNEQFF.

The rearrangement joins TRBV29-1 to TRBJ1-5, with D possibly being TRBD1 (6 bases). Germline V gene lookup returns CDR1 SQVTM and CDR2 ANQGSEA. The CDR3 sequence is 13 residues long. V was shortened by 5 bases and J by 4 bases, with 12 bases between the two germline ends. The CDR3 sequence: CSVIGQSNQPQHF. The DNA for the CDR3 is TGCAGCGTTATAGGACAGTCGAATCAGCCCCAGCATTTT. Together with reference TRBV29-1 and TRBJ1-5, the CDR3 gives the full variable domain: SAVISQKPSRDICQRGTSLTIQCQVDSQVTMMFWYRQQPGQSLTLIATANQGSEATYESGFVIDKFPISRPNLTFSTLTVSNMSPEDSSIYLCSVIGQSNQPQHFGDGTRLSIL.

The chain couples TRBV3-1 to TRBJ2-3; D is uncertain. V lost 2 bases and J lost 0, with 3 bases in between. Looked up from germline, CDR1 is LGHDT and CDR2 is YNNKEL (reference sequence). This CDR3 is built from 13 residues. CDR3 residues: CASSQQSTDTQYF. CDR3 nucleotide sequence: TGTGCCAGCAGCCAACAAAGCACAGATACGCAGTATTTT.

The CDR3 here is CASSYSALASTDTQYF. The CDR3 nucleotides are TGTGCCAGCAGTTACTCCGCACTAGCTAGCACAGATACGCAGTATTTT. The chain recombines TRBV6-5 with TRBJ2-3; TRBD2 is a possible D gene (6 bases). Trimming shortened V by 0 bases and J by 0 bases, and 10 bases separated the two germline ends. Germline CDR1 reads MNHEY; CDR2 reads SVGAGI. The CDR3 runs to 16 residues.

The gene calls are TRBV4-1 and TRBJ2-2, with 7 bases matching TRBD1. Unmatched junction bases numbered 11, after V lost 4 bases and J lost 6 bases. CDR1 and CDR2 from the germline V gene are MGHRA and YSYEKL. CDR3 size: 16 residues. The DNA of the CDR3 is TGCGCCAGCAGCCGGGCTTGGGGACAGCTTCCCGGGGAGCTGTTTTTT. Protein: CASSRAWGQLPGELFF.

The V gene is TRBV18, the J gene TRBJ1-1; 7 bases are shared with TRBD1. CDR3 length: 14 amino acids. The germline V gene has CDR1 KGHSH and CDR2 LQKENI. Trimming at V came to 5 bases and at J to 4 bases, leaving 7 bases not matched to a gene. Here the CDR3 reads CASSSQGPGTEAFF. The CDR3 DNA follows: TGTGCCAGCTCATCACAGGGGCCGGGCACTGAAGCTTTCTTT.

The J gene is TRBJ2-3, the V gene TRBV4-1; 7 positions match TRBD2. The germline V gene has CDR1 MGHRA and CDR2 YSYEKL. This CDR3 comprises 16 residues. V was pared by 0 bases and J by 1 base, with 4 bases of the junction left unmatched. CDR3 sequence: CASSQDTGGGTDTQYF. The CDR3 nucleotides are TGCGCCAGCAGCCAAGATACGGGAGGAGGCACAGATACGCAGTATTTT.

CDR3 DNA sequence: TGTGCCAGCAGCGCCACAGGGGGCACTGAAGCTTTCTTT. Protein: CASSATGGTEAFF. J is TRBJ1-1 and V is TRBV3-1; 8 bases are a match to TRBD1. The germline gives CDR1 LGHDT, CDR2 YNNKEL (reference sequence). The length of the CDR3 is 13 residues. V lost 5 bases, J lost 4 bases, and 3 bases stayed unmatched.

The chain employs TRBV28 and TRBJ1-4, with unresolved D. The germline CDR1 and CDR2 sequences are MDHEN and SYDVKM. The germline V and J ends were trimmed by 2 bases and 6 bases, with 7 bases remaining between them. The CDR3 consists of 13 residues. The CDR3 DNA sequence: TGTGCCAGCAGTTTACTCAAACATGAAAAACTGTTTTTT. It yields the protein CASSLLKHEKLFF.

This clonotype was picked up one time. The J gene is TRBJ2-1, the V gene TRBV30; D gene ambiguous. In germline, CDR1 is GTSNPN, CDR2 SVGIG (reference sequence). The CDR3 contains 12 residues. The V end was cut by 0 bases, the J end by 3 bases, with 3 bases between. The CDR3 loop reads CAWSVSYNEQFF. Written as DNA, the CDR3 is TGTGCCTGGAGTGTCAGCTACAATGAGCAGTTCTTC.

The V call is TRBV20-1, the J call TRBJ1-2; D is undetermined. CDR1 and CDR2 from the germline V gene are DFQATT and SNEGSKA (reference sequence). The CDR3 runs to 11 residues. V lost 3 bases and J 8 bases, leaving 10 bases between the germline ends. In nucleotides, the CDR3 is TGCAGTGCTAGCCCGTTTGAAGGCTACACCTTC. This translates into CSASPFEGYTF.

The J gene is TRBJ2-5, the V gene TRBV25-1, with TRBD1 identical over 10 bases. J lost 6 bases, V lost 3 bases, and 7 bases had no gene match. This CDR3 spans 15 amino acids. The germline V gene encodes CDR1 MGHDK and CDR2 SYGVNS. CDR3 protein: CASSETGGLRQTQYF. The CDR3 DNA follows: TGTGCCAGCAGTGAGACAGGGGGCCTTCGCCAGACCCAGTACTTC.

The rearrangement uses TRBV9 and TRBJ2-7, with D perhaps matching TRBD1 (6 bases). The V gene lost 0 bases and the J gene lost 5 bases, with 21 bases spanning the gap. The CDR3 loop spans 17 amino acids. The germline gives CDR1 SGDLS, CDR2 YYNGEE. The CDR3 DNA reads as TGTGCCAGCAGCGTAGCCGCTCCCCAAAGGGGGAGCGACGAGCAGTACTTC. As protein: CASSVAAPQRGSDEQYF.

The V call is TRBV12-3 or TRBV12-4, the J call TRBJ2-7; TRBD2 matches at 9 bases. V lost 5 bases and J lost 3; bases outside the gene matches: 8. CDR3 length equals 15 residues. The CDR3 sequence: CASSDSGRAGYEQYF. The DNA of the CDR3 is TGTGCCAGCAGTGATAGCGGGAGAGCTGGCTACGAGCAGTACTTC.

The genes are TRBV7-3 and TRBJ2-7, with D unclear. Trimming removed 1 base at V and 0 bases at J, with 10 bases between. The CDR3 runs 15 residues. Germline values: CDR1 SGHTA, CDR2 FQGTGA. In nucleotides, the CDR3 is TGTGCCAGCAGCTTAAATCCGGGTAGCTCCTACGAGCAGTACTTC. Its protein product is CASSLNPGSSYEQYF.

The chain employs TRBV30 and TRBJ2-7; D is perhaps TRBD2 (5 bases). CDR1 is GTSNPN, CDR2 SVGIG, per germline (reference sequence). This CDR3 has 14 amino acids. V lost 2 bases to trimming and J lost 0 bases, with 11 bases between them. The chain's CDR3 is CAWSSPGSSYEQYF. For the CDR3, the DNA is TGTGCCTGGAGTTCACCGGGGAGCTCCTACGAGCAGTACTTC.